Listed here are 18 T cell receptor beta chains from one sample, sequenced in a study of T-cell reconstitution after alpha-beta-depleted transplantation in children. Unique molecular identifiers were built into the TCRbeta library. TCRdb redid the calling of the PCR reads with MiXCR, one entry per CDR3 protein. The data show about 240,000 distinct CDR3 sequences, about 11% seen once. This sample comprised PBMCs from the stem cell graft donor, obtained from the stem cell graft. The source is a human donor who donated a stem cell graft to a child with acute lymphoblastic leukemia.

This clonotype was observed at least ten times. The chain employs TRBV7-2 and TRBJ2-7, with a weak D call TRBD1 (6 bases). The CDR3 loop spans 16 amino acids. Germline CDR1 is SGHTA and CDR2 is FQGNSA. V lost 3 bases, J lost 5 bases, and 20 bases lay in between. CDR3 DNA sequence: TGTGCCAGCAGCTTTGCTGGGGGCGCTTTGGGAGACGAGCAGTACTTC. The encoded protein is CASSFAGGALGDEQYF.

This clonotype was recorded many times. J is TRBJ1-5 and V is TRBV25-1; D is possibly TRBD1 (5 bases). The germline V gene encodes CDR1 MGHDK and CDR2 SYGVNS. CDR3 size: 13 residues. The V gene lost 6 bases and the J gene lost 9 bases, with 15 bases spanning the gap. CDR3 DNA: TGTGCCAGCAGCGGGGGAGGAGGTGGGCCCCAGCATTTT. It translates to CASSGGGGGPQHF.

This clonotype was detected many times. This chain uses TRBV27 with TRBJ2-1; tentative D call: TRBD1 (6 bases). This CDR3 is built from 17 residues. V dropped 5 bases and J dropped 5 bases, with 22 bases sitting between them. Germline lookup yields CDR1 MNHEY and CDR2 SMNVEV (reference sequence). The DNA for the CDR3 is TGTGCCAGCAGTGAGTCAGGGGCGGTAGGATTTAACAATGAGCAGTTCTTC. Translated, it gives CASSESGAVGFNNEQFF.

This clonotype was seen ten or more times. The V gene is TRBV18, the J gene TRBJ2-7, with D possibly being TRBD2 (6 bases). The CDR3 runs to 14 residues. Germline V gives CDR1 KGHSH, CDR2 LQKENI. Trimming removed 4 bases from V and 0 bases from J, with 10 bases in between. CDR3: CASSREASSYEQYF. CDR3 nucleotides: TGTGCCAGCTCACGGGAGGCCAGCTCCTACGAGCAGTACTTC.

This clonotype came up once. This may be a read error, as it is one base from a much larger clone. V gene TRBV29-1 combines with J gene TRBJ1-1; D gene ambiguous. V lost 1 base and J lost 2, with 17 bases in between. This CDR3 contains 16 residues. Germline V gene lookup returns CDR1 SQVTM and CDR2 ANQGSEA. CDR3 nucleotides: TGCAGCGTTGAAGTTCGAGGCAGCGAGTGCAACACTGAAGCTTTCTTT. Translated, it gives CSVEVRGSECNTEAFF.

This clonotype showed up many times. The chain combines TRBV5-1 with TRBJ2-3; the match to TRBD2 covers 7 bases. V shed 4 bases, J shed 2 bases, and the junction held 7 bases outside the gene matches. This CDR3 has 15 residues. CDR1 and CDR2 (germline): SGHRS, YFSETQ. CDR3 region: CASSLPSGDTDTQYF. CDR3 nucleotides: TGCGCCAGCAGCCTCCCTAGCGGAGACACAGATACGCAGTATTTT.

The sample holds one count of this clonotype. The CDR3: CASSLLQGVGYGYTF. The CDR3 region has the DNA TGTGCCAGCAGCTTGCTACAGGGGGTCGGCTATGGCTACACCTTC. This chain links TRBV7-9 with TRBJ1-2; TRBD1 aligns across 8 bases. Germline V gene data show CDR1 as SEHNR and CDR2 as FQNEAQ (reference sequence). Unmatched junction bases numbered 7, after V lost 3 bases and J lost 4 bases. The CDR3 has 15 amino acids.

This clonotype was counted at least ten times. V and J are TRBV3-1 and TRBJ2-3; 8 bases match TRBD2. The CDR3 sequence is 15 residues long. V was clipped by 1 base and J by 3 bases; unmatched bases: 3. CDR1 and CDR2 (germline): LGHDT, YNNKEL (reference sequence). Here the CDR3 reads CASSQAGGPTDTQYF. The CDR3 coding sequence is TGTGCCAGCAGCCAAGCGGGAGGGCCAACAGATACGCAGTATTTT.

The chain has TRBV27 and TRBJ1-1; D gene ambiguous. Trimming took off 1 base at V and 1 base at J, with 4 bases between the two ends. From germline, CDR1 is MNHEY and CDR2 SMNVEV (reference sequence). The CDR3 runs 13 residues. CDR3 region: CASSLLENTEAFF. The DNA for the CDR3 is TGTGCCAGCAGTTTATTAGAGAACACTGAAGCTTTCTTT.

There are many counts of this clonotype. The genes are TRBV28 and TRBJ2-3; 9 bases are shared with TRBD2. Trimming cost V 6 bases and J 0 bases; bases outside gene matches: 7. Germline assignment: CDR1 MDHEN and CDR2 SYDVKM. This CDR3 region has 16 residues. CDR3 coding DNA: TGTGCCAGCAGCCTCTCAGCGGGGGGCAGCACAGATACGCAGTATTTT. Protein sequence: CASSLSAGGSTDTQYF.

This clonotype appeared many times. V usage is TRBV7-2 and J usage is TRBJ1-1; D unclear. The V end was cut by 1 base, the J end by 3 bases, with 12 bases between. Germline CDR1 reads SGHTA; CDR2 reads FQGNSA. This CDR3 spans 15 amino acids. CDR3 DNA sequence: TGTGCCAGCAGCTTAGATGGGATCTTCGACACTGAAGCTTTCTTT. Translation: CASSLDGIFDTEAFF.

This clonotype was counted many times. The chain is built from TRBV20-1 and TRBJ2-1; TRBD2 is a possible D gene (5 bases). This CDR3 comprises 12 residues. Germline V gene lookup returns CDR1 DFQATT and CDR2 SNEGSKA (reference sequence). V gave up 6 bases and J gave up 4 bases, with 10 bases separating them. This CDR3 reads CSARTVYNEQFF. For the CDR3, the DNA is TGCAGTGCGAGGACTGTATACAATGAGCAGTTCTTC.

This clonotype was seen ten or more times. The rearrangement links TRBV11-2 to TRBJ1-2; D gene unclear. Germline V lookup: CDR1 SGHAT, CDR2 FQNNGV. The CDR3 length is 13 residues. V was cut by 3 bases and J by 4 bases, with 9 bases left in between. The chain's CDR3 is CASSFPFSYGYTF. CDR3 in DNA: TGTGCCAGCAGCTTCCCCTTCAGCTATGGCTACACCTTC.

This clonotype was counted at least ten times. V and J are TRBV5-1 and TRBJ1-5; D gene unclear. Trimming removed 0 bases at V and 2 bases at J, with 21 bases between. Germline V CDR1 and CDR2: SGHRS, YFSETQ. CDR3 length: 19 residues. CDR3 nucleotide sequence: TGCGCCAGCAGCTTGGGCGGGCCCGCGGTCAAGTATGGCAATCAGCCCCAGCATTTT. This translates into CASSLGGPAVKYGNQPQHF. The entire variable domain, with the rest obtained from reference TRBV5-1 and TRBJ1-5, is as follows: KAGVTQTPRYLIKTRGQQVTLSCSPISGHRSVSWYQQTPGQGLQFLFEYFSETQRNKGNFPGRFSGRQFSNSRSEMNVSTLELGDSALYLCASSLGGPAVKYGNQPQHFGDGTRLSIL.

This clonotype was detected many times. The genes are TRBV5-6 and TRBJ1-6, with D unresolved. V shed 1 base and J shed 13 bases, with 9 bases lying between them. The CDR3 extends over 12 amino acids. Per germline, CDR1 SGHDT and CDR2 YYEEEE. This CDR3 is CASSLQRRPLHF. The CDR3 bases are TGTGCCAGCAGCTTGCAACGTCGGCCCCTCCACTTT.

There are many counts of this clonotype. The chain has TRBV9 and TRBJ2-7; a possible D gene is TRBD1 (6 bases). This CDR3 is 15 amino acids long. Germline values: CDR1 SGDLS, CDR2 YYNGEE. Trimming left V 3 bases short and J 3 bases short, with 16 bases between. The DNA for the CDR3 is TGTGCCAGCAGCGCCGATACGGGACAAATCTACGAGCAGTACTTC. Protein product: CASSADTGQIYEQYF.

In its sample, this clonotype was seen many times. V and J are TRBV25-1 and TRBJ1-3, with unresolved D. CDR3 length: 13 residues. From germline, CDR1 is MGHDK and CDR2 SYGVNS. V was shortened by 8 bases and J by 0 bases, with 8 bases between the two germline ends. As DNA, the CDR3 is TGTGCCAGCCGACATCTCTCTGGAAACACCATATATTTT. Its translation: CASRHLSGNTIYF.

This clonotype was seen ten or more times. V is TRBV6-5 and J is TRBJ1-4; TRBD1 agrees at 8 bases. Trimming removed 8 bases from V and 2 bases from J; junction bases left unmatched: 1. CDR1 is MNHEY, CDR2 SVGAGI, per germline. The CDR3 totals 13 residues. CDR3 coding DNA: TGTGCCAGCGGGACAGGTACTAATGAAAAACTGTTTTTT. It translates to CASGTGTNEKLFF.